These T cell receptor beta chains were read from a single sample in a study of blood T cell repertoires in COVID-19. The repertoire was sequenced with immunoSEQ multiplex PCR; TCRdb's copy has only in-frame clones and lacks some. The data contain about 97,000 clones, 75% to 95% of them singletons. The specimen sequenced was peripheral blood. These receptors all stem from a man aged 55 to 70 with acute or convalescent COVID-19. The CDR3 runs from the conserved cysteine through the conserved F or W. D genes are given only for firm matches. A row's size may be missing; if present it is once, few, many or a size class.

v_call: TRBV28; j_call: TRBJ1-2; d_call: .; clone_size: .; cdr3_aa: CASKRQGRNYGYTF; cdr3_nt: TGTGCCAGTAAACGGCAGGGAAGAAACTATGGCTACACCTTC
v_call: TRBV2; j_call: TRBJ2-4; d_call: TRBD2; clone_size: .; cdr3_aa: CASRSRTSGGLNIQYF; cdr3_nt: TGTGCCAGCAGATCTCGGACTAGCGGGGGGTTAAACATTCAGTACTTC
v_call: TRBV7-8; j_call: TRBJ1-2; d_call: .; clone_size: once; cdr3_aa: CASSPSGGYTF; cdr3_nt: TGTGCCAGCAGCCCTTCAGGTGGCTACACCTTC
v_call: TRBV5-1; j_call: TRBJ1-4; d_call: TRBD1; clone_size: .; cdr3_aa: CASSTRPPWGTVDEKLFF; cdr3_nt: TGCGCCAGCAGCACCAGACCCCCGTGGGGGACAGTGGACGAAAAACTGTTTTTT
v_call: TRBV7-9; j_call: TRBJ1-2; d_call: TRBD1; clone_size: .; cdr3_aa: CASSHSGTGFYGYTF; cdr3_nt: TGTGCCAGCAGCCACAGCGGGACAGGGTTCTATGGCTACACCTTC
v_call: TRBV2; j_call: TRBJ1-5; d_call: TRBD1; clone_size: .; cdr3_aa: CASSVGTGELSSNQPQHF; cdr3_nt: TGTGCCAGCAGTGTAGGGACAGGGGAACTCAGTAGCAATCAGCCCCAGCATTTT
v_call: TRBV7-2; j_call: TRBJ1-1; d_call: .; clone_size: .; cdr3_aa: CASSSDADTEAFF; cdr3_nt: TGTGCCAGCAGCTCCGATGCGGACACTGAAGCTTTCTTT
v_call: TRBV6-5; j_call: TRBJ1-2; d_call: .; clone_size: .; cdr3_aa: CATLWGHPGYTF; cdr3_nt: TGTGCCACGCTTTGGGGACATCCGGGCTACACCTTC
v_call: TRBV27; j_call: TRBJ2-7; d_call: .; clone_size: .; cdr3_aa: CASSLSGGGSEQYF; cdr3_nt: TGTGCCAGCAGTTTATCGGGGGGGGGCTCCGAGCAGTACTTC
v_call: TRBV25-1; j_call: TRBJ1-2; d_call: .; clone_size: .; cdr3_aa: CASTGQNYGYTF; cdr3_nt: TGTGCCAGCACAGGTCAGAACTATGGCTACACCTTC
v_call: TRBV6-1; j_call: TRBJ1-2; d_call: .; clone_size: .; cdr3_aa: CASSEEPYYGYTF; cdr3_nt: TGTGCCAGCAGTGAAGAGCCGTACTATGGCTACACCTTC
v_call: TRBV19; j_call: TRBJ1-6; d_call: .; clone_size: .; cdr3_aa: CATQGSNSPLHF; cdr3_nt: TGTGCCACCCAGGGATCTAATTCACCCCTCCACTTT
v_call: TRBV6-5; j_call: TRBJ1-6; d_call: .; clone_size: .; cdr3_aa: CASSYSESSYNSPLHF; cdr3_nt: TGTGCCAGCAGTTACTCCGAGAGCTCCTATAATTCACCCCTCCACTTT
v_call: TRBV24-1; j_call: TRBJ1-1; d_call: .; clone_size: .; cdr3_aa: CATTGRGRTEAFF; cdr3_nt: TGTGCCACCACGGGTCGGGGAAGGACTGAAGCTTTCTTT
v_call: TRBV5-6; j_call: TRBJ1-3; d_call: TRBD1; clone_size: .; cdr3_aa: CASSTTRQGFSGNTIYF; cdr3_nt: TGTGCCAGCAGCACTACTCGACAGGGATTCTCTGGAAACACCATATATTTT
v_call: TRBV5-1; j_call: TRBJ2-3; d_call: TRBD2; clone_size: .; cdr3_aa: CASSLTSGGTDTQYF; cdr3_nt: TGCGCCAGCAGCTTAACTAGCGGGGGCACAGATACGCAGTATTTT
v_call: TRBV6-5; j_call: TRBJ1-4; d_call: TRBD1; clone_size: .; cdr3_aa: CASSPGQGSSEKLFF; cdr3_nt: TGTGCCAGCAGTCCGGGACAGGGTTCGAGTGAAAAACTGTTTTTT
v_call: TRBV5-4; j_call: TRBJ1-2; d_call: .; clone_size: .; cdr3_aa: CASSLRVGSEERDGYTF; cdr3_nt: TGTGCCAGCAGCTTAAGAGTCGGGTCGGAGGAGAGGGATGGCTACACCTTC
v_call: TRBV10-2; j_call: TRBJ1-1; d_call: TRBD1; clone_size: .; cdr3_aa: CASKGQGESSTEAFF; cdr3_nt: TGCGCCAGCAAGGGACAGGGAGAGAGTTCGACTGAAGCTTTCTTT
v_call: TRBV25-1; j_call: TRBJ1-6; d_call: .; clone_size: .; cdr3_aa: CASSVLTNSPLHF; cdr3_nt: TGTGCCAGCAGTGTACTTACGAACTCACCCCTCCACTTT
v_call: TRBV18; j_call: TRBJ2-3; d_call: TRBD1; clone_size: .; cdr3_aa: CASSPGTGGTDTQYF; cdr3_nt: TGTGCCAGCTCACCAGGGACAGGGGGCACAGATACGCAGTATTTT
v_call: TRBV6-1; j_call: TRBJ1-2; d_call: .; clone_size: .; cdr3_aa: CASSETGFGYTF; cdr3_nt: TGTGCCAGCAGTGAAACGGGGTTTGGCTACACCTTC
v_call: TRBV6-1; j_call: TRBJ1-2; d_call: .; clone_size: .; cdr3_aa: CASSESGYGYTF; cdr3_nt: TGTGCCAGCAGTGAGTCCGGGTATGGCTACACCTTC
v_call: TRBV19; j_call: TRBJ1-5; d_call: TRBD1; clone_size: .; cdr3_aa: CASTLGQTYSNQPQHF; cdr3_nt: TGTGCCAGTACCCTGGGACAGACTTATAGCAATCAGCCCCAGCATTTT
v_call: TRBV6-5; j_call: TRBJ1-4; d_call: .; clone_size: .; cdr3_aa: CASSHEGRANEKLFF; cdr3_nt: TGTGCCAGCAGCCACGAGGGTAGAGCTAATGAAAAACTGTTTTTT
v_call: TRBV30; j_call: TRBJ1-4; d_call: .; clone_size: .; cdr3_aa: CAWSGRLGGLNNEKLFF; cdr3_nt: TGTGCCTGGAGTGGTCGTTTGGGGGGGCTCAATAATGAAAAACTGTTTTTT
v_call: TRBV6-6; j_call: TRBJ2-1; d_call: .; clone_size: .; cdr3_aa: CASSLSLGGVGGFSWFF; cdr3_nt: TGTGCCAGCAGTCTCAGCCTGGGGGGTGTCGGTGGCTTTTCGTGGTTCTTC
v_call: TRBV19; j_call: TRBJ1-3; d_call: .; clone_size: .; cdr3_aa: CASSIERGSGNTIYF; cdr3_nt: TGTGCCAGTAGTATAGAGCGGGGCTCTGGAAACACCATATATTTT